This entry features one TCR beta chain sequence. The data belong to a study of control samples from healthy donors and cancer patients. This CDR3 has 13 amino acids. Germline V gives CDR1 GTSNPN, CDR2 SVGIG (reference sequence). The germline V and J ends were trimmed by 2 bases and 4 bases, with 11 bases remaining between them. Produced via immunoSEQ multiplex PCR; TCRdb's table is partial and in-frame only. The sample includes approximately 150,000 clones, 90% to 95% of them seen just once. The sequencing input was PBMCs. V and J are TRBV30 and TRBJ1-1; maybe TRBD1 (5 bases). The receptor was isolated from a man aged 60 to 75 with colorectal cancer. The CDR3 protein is CAWSPQGGTEAFF. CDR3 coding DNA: TGTGCCTGGAGTCCCCAGGGCGGCACTGAAGCTTTCTTT.